Listed below are T cell receptor beta chains from one sample, sequenced in a study of T cells after yellow fever vaccination. TCRdb re-called the 5' RACE reads through MiXCR, storing one row per CDR3 protein. Of 300,000 to 350,000 distinct CDR3 sequences listed, 3% to 4.5% are singletons. The input for sequencing was PBMCs, taken 5 days after the yellow fever booster vaccination. The receptors come from a man aged 18 to 29 who received the YFV17D yellow fever vaccine. CDR3s include the opening cysteine and the closing phenylalanine or tryptophan. D genes are given only for firm matches. Only some rows state a clone size, as once, few, many or a class for expanded clones.

TRBV20-1	TRBJ2-7	.	TRBD2	TGCAGTGCTAGAGATCCAGCGGGGGGTTCCTACGAGCAGTACTTC	CSARDPAGGSYEQYF
TRBV29-1	TRBJ2-1	many	.	TGCAGCGTTGACCCCCTTAGGGGGGGGGCAAACAATGAGCAGTTCTTC	CSVDPLRGGANNEQFF
TRBV5-1	TRBJ2-1	many	TRBD1	TGCGCCAGCGCCCTCAGGGGGTCCTACAATGAGCAGTTCTTC	CASALRGSYNEQFF
TRBV6-5	TRBJ2-1	few	TRBD1	TGTGCCAGCAGTAATTACAGGGGGGATAAGCAGTTCTTC	CASSNYRGDKQFF
TRBV6-2/TRBV6-3	TRBJ2-1	few	TRBD2	TGTGCCAGCACGGAGCGGGGGGGCGGGAATGAGCAGTTCTTC	CASTERGGGNEQFF
TRBV4-1	TRBJ2-3	many	TRBD2	TGCGCCAGCAGCCAAGATAAGCGGGGGGTGATAGATACGCAGTATTTT	CASSQDKRGVIDTQYF
TRBV9	TRBJ2-5	.	.	TGTGCCAGCAGCGCCTCGAACGGACTCCGGGAGACCCAGTACTTC	CASSASNGLRETQYF
TRBV30	TRBJ1-1	few	.	TGTGCCTGGAGTGTAACCCTGAACACTGAAGCTTTCTTT	CAWSVTLNTEAFF
TRBV6-5	TRBJ2-3	few	TRBD2	TGTGCCAGCAAAGCGGGGCCGACCTATAATACGCAGTATTTT	CASKAGPTYNTQYF
TRBV18	TRBJ2-7	many	.	TGTGCCAGCTCACCATCCCCTTCCTACGAGCAGTACTTC	CASSPSPSYEQYF
TRBV20-1	TRBJ2-1	few	.	TGCAGTGGGACAGAGAGCTCCTACAATGAGCAGTTCTTC	CSGTESSYNEQFF
TRBV5-1	TRBJ2-7	many	TRBD1	TGTGCCAGCAGCTTAGGACAGGTTTACGAGCAGTACTTC	CASSLGQVYEQYF
TRBV7-9	TRBJ1-2	few	.	TGTGCCAGCAGCTTAGCCAGGGGAAATGATGGCTACACCTTC	CASSLARGNDGYTF